Below, 8 T cell receptor beta chains from the same sample are listed, as sequenced in a study of cytomegalovirus exposure and HLA in healthy donors. TCRdb keeps only in-frame clones here, not all; method: immunoSEQ multiplex PCR. The profile shows approximately 300,000 clones, approximately 86% of them singletons. The material sequenced was PBMCs. The receptors come from a woman in her twenties or thirties in good health and CMV-seropositive.

The rearrangement joins TRBV7-3 to TRBJ2-2, with 7 bases matching TRBD1. V was pared by 5 bases and J by 6 bases, with 3 bases of the junction left unmatched. CDR1 is SGHTA, CDR2 FQGTGA, per germline. CDR3 length: 13 amino acids. The CDR3 sequence: CASSHQGAGELFF. The CDR3 DNA sequence: TGTGCCAGCAGCCACCAGGGGGCCGGGGAGCTGTTTTTT.

The rearrangement uses TRBV4-2 and TRBJ2-5; D is uncertain. Germline V lookup: CDR1 LGHNA, CDR2 YNFKEQ. CDR3 length: 17 amino acids. V was cut by 1 base and J by 5 bases, with 20 bases left in between. The CDR3 loop reads CASSQAGASELVETQYF. The CDR3 nucleotides read TGTGCCAGCAGCCAAGCCGGCGCTTCCGAGTTGGTTGAGACCCAGTACTTC.

The chain has TRBV7-7 and TRBJ2-2, with 7 bases lining up with TRBD2. The germline gives CDR1 SSHAT, CDR2 FNYEAQ (reference sequence). This CDR3 spans 14 amino acids. V was pared by 7 bases and J by 4 bases, with 6 bases of the junction left unmatched. In nucleotides, the CDR3 is TGTGCCAGCAAGGGAGGGCCGGGCACCGGGGAGCTGTTTTTT. Translating gives CASKGGPGTGELFF.

With respect to this clone: Other DNA sequences from this sample encode an identical CDR3 as well. The chain employs TRBV28 and TRBJ2-7; a possible D gene is TRBD1 (6 bases). The CDR3 is 13 residues long. Germline CDR1 reads MDHEN; CDR2 reads SYDVKM. V lost 6 bases and J 3 bases, leaving 12 bases between the germline ends. CDR3 loop: CASRPGQNYEQYF. DNA of the CDR3: TGTGCCAGCAGACCTGGACAGAACTACGAGCAGTACTTC.

This clone was seen only a few times. This chain joins TRBV4-1 and TRBJ2-7; 7 nucleotides line up with TRBD1. Trimming at V came to 4 bases and at J to 5 bases, leaving 8 bases not matched to a gene. Germline V gene data show CDR1 as MGHRA and CDR2 as YSYEKL. This CDR3 comprises 14 residues. CDR3 residues: CASSRTGAGNEQYF. DNA of the CDR3: TGCGCCAGCAGCCGAACAGGGGCCGGTAACGAGCAGTACTTC.

The chain couples TRBV29-1 to TRBJ1-2, with D hard to call. The CDR3 spans 10 residues. V was trimmed by 3 bases and J by 6 bases, leaving 5 bases between them. CDR1 and CDR2 from the germline V gene are SQVTM and ANQGSEA. The DNA of the CDR3 is TGCAGCGTTGACCTCGATGGCTACACCTTC. Protein product: CSVDLDGYTF.

The rearrangement joins TRBV11-2 to TRBJ2-7, with a weak D call TRBD2 (6 bases). The CDR3 is 14 amino acids. The V and J ends lost 6 bases and 4 bases respectively, with 16 bases between them. Germline CDR1 is SGHAT and CDR2 is FQNNGV. The CDR3 region has the DNA TGTGCCAGCAGGCCCGCGGGGCGGCGTTACGAGCAGTACTTC. The encoded protein is CASRPAGRRYEQYF. Filled out from reference TRBV11-2 and TRBJ2-7, the complete variable domain reads EAGVAQSPRYKIIEKRQSVAFWCNPISGHATLYWYQQILGQGPKLLIQFQNNGVVDDSQLPKDRFSAERLKGVDSTLKIQPAKLEDSAVYLCASRPAGRRYEQYFGPGTRLTVT.

DNA of the CDR3: TGTGCCAGCAGTCCCGGGGAGCGCACTGAAGCTTTCTTT. Translation gives CASSPGERTEAFF. The rearrangement uses TRBV28 and TRBJ1-1; D gene ambiguous. Trimming pared 5 bases from V and 4 bases from J, leaving 11 bases between. Germline loops: CDR1 MDHEN, CDR2 SYDVKM. The CDR3 sequence is 13 residues long.